The clone carrying this TCR beta chain has a count of ten or more. Amplification of TCR beta CDR3 regions was performed using RNA transcripts as template. During a first-round RT-PCR of the TCR CDR3, the HTBI primer set was used. TCRdb reprocessed the multiplex PCR reads with MiXCR, giving one entry per CDR3 protein. Here the sample spans about 290,000 distinct CDR3 sequences, roughly 15% being singletons. PBMCs were collected from a roughly 10 ml volume of fresh peripheral blood. The data are from a study of T cells in Graves' hyperthyroidism and ophthalmopathy. Study-level background: At the time of initial diagnosis and before any treatment, peripheral blood was collected.

Sample: blood. The origin of this receptor is a man under 40 with Graves' hyperthyroidism.

The CDR3 sequence: CASSEADRTGTYNEQFF. In DNA, the CDR3 is TGTGCCAGCAGTGAAGCGGACAGGACAGGGACCTACAATGAGCAGTTCTTC. The chain has TRBV6-1 and TRBJ2-1, with TRBD1 matching over 8 bases. The V gene end was trimmed by 0 bases and the J gene end by 2 bases; junction bases not matched to a gene: 6. Germline V CDR1 and CDR2: MNHNS, SASEGT. There are 17 residues in the CDR3.